The present T cell receptor beta chain was sequenced within a study of T cell repertoires in cytomegalovirus infection. About the study: Peptides in the study included HLA-C-restricted and HLA-B-restricted CMV epitopes. Matching HLA type and CMV infection were both indicated by public TCR beta signatures.

The study's findings and limits: Pooled public TCR beta family frequency picked out CMV carriers with the relevant HLA. In two of eight donors, the top clonotype was HLA-C-restricted CMV-specific.

This clonotype was seen more than once but under ten times. Its antigen is undetermined. Germline V CDR1 and CDR2: SGHVS, FNYEAQ. The V gene end was trimmed by 5 bases and the J gene end by 4 bases; junction bases not matched to a gene: 10. This CDR3 has 16 amino acids. TCRdb re-called the reads with MiXCR, one entry per CDR3 protein. The table lists 650,000 to 850,000 distinct CDR3 sequences, roughly 29% of them singletons, with about 12% in the top ten. V is TRBV7-6 and J is TRBJ2-3, with TRBD2 identical over 9 bases. This specimen consisted of cultured CD8+ T cells from PBMCs, obtained from culture after CMV antigen stimulation. The origin of this receptor is a human donor in good health (CMV status not recorded). Some clones in this sample may be carry-over from other donors' samples. This CDR3 is CASSPELAGNADTQYF. Written as DNA, the CDR3 is TGTGCCAGCAGCCCTGAGCTAGCGGGGAACGCAGATACGCAGTATTTT.